Sequencing of this T cell receptor beta chain was carried out in a study of cytomegalovirus exposure and HLA in healthy donors. PCR primers comprised 60 Vbeta and 13 Jbeta primers. Profiling relied on immunoSEQ multiplex PCR, and the TCRdb table lists in-frame clones only, not all of them. The repertoire includes under 200,000 clones, roughly 88% of them detected once, and approximately 8.5% sits in the top ten. V was clipped by 0 bases and J by 0 bases, with 6 bases between them. CDR1 and CDR2 from the germline V gene are GTSNPN and SVGIG (reference sequence). The CDR3 runs 13 residues. Overall study findings and caveats: An apparent linkage of common viral pathogens to several of the most significant clusters emerged in a later analysis.

As concerns this clone: The antigen is unknown.

This clonotype originated in a man between 18 and 29 years old in good health and CMV-seropositive. The chain links TRBV30 to TRBJ2-7, with D unclear. Source material: PBMCs. The CDR3 coding sequence is TGTGCCTGGAGTGTCCCTCGCTCCTACGAGCAGTACTTC. Its translation is CAWSVPRSYEQYF.